This T cell receptor (beta chain) came from a study of cytomegalovirus exposure and HLA in healthy donors. The study's findings and limits: For TCR beta chains, V- and J-gene trimming was later linked to a missense DCLRE1C variant. A previous analysis found most TCR beta V segments productive roughly 87% or roughly 30% of the time.

Samples came from healthy bone marrow donors. The V end lost 6 bases, the J end lost 1 base, and 10 bases lay between the germline ends. The germline gives CDR1 LNHDA, CDR2 SQIVND (reference sequence). The CDR3 has 14 amino acids. This PCR relied on a set of 60 Vbeta primers and 13 Jbeta primers. Assay used: immunoSEQ multiplex PCR; TCRdb lists only in-frame clones, some missing. This sample lists 100,000 to 150,000 clones; its ten largest clones have approximately 0.93%. Turning to this clone: No antigen is known for it.

The source material was PBMCs. The V and J genes are TRBV19 and TRBJ2-4; the D gene is possibly TRBD1 (5 bases). This TCR came from a man aged 18 to 35 in good health and CMV-seronegative. The CDR3 is CASRTRDAKNIQYF. CDR3 bases: TGTGCCAGTAGGACCAGGGATGCCAAAAACATTCAGTACTTC.